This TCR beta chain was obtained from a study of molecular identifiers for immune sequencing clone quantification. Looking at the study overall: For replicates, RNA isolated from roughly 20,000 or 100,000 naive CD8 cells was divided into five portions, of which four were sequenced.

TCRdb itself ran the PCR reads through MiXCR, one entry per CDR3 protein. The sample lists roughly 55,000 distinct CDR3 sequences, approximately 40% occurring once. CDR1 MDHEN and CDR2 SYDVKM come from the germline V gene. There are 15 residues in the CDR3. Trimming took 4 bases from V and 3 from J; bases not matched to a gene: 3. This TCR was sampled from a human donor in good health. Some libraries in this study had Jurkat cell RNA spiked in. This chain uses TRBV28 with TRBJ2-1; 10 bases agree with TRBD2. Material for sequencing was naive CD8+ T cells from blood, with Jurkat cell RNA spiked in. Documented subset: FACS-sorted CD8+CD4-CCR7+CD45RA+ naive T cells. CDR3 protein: CASSWSSGSYNEQFF. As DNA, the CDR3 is TGTGCCAGCAGTTGGTCTAGCGGGAGCTACAATGAGCAGTTCTTC.